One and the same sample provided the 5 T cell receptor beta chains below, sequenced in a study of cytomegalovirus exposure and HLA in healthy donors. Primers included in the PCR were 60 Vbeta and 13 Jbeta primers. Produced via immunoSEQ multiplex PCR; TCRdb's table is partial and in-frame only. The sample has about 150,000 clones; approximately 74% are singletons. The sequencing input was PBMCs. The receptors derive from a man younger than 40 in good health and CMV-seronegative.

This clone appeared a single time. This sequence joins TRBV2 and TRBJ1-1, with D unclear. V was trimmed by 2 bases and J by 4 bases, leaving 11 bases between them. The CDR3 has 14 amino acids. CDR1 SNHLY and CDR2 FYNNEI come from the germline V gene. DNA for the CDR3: TGTGCCAGCAGTGAACTGGGTACGGGCACTGAAGCTTTCTTT. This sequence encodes CASSELGTGTEAFF.

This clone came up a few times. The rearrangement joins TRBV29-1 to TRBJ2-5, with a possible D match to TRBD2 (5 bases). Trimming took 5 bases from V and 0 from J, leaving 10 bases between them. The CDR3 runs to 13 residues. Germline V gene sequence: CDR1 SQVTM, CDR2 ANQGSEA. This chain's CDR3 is CSVSDSYQETQYF. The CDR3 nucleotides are TGCAGCGTTTCGGACTCATACCAAGAGACCCAGTACTTC.

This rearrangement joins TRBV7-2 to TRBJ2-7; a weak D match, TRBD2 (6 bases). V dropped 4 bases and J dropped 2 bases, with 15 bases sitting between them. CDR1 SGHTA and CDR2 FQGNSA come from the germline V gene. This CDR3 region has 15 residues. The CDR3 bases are TGTGCCAGCAGCTCGCCCCTGGGACTTACCTACGAGCAGTACTTC. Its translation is CASSSPLGLTYEQYF. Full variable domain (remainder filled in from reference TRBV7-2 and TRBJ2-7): GAGVSQSPSNKVTEKGKDVELRCDPISGHTALYWYRQSLGQGLEFLIYFQGNSAPDKSGLPSDRFSAERTGGSVSTLTIQRTQQEDSAVYLCASSSPLGLTYEQYFGPGTRLTVT.

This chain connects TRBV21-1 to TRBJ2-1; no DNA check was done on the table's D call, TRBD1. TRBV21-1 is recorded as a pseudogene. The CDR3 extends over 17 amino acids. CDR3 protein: CASTSPAGDKIYNEQFF. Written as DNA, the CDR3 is TGTGCCAGCACCTCCCCCGCCGGGGACAAGATCTACAATGAGCAGTTCTTC.

The CDR3 loop reads CSVEGQEANNEQFF. The CDR3 nucleotides read TGCAGCGTTGAAGGACAGGAGGCGAACAATGAGCAGTTCTTC. This chain links TRBV29-1 with TRBJ2-1; tentative D call: TRBD1 (6 bases). The CDR3 extends over 14 amino acids. Trimming removed 1 base at V and 5 bases at J, with 12 bases between. Germline lookup yields CDR1 SQVTM and CDR2 ANQGSEA.